Presented here are 32 T cell receptor beta chains from one specimen sequenced in a study of blood T cell repertoires in COVID-19. The repertoire was sequenced with immunoSEQ multiplex PCR; TCRdb's copy has only in-frame clones and lacks some. The repertoire holds around 500,000 clones, roughly 85% seen once, with roughly 3.2% in the top ten. Sequenced material: peripheral blood. The source of these receptors is a human donor in a cohort sampled during active COVID-19.

Only one count was recorded for this clone. This chain links TRBV6-5 with TRBJ1-1, with 7 bases lining up with TRBD1. Trimming at V came to 4 bases and at J to 0 bases, leaving 8 bases not matched to a gene. The CDR3 is made up of 16 amino acids. CDR1 MNHEY and CDR2 SVGAGI come from the germline V gene. As DNA, the CDR3 is TGTGCCAGCAGTTTGCTAACAGGGGCTATGAACACTGAAGCTTTCTTT. Translated: CASSLLTGAMNTEAFF.

The chain couples TRBV7-2 to TRBJ2-3, with TRBD2 matching over 10 bases. J was trimmed by 4 bases and V by 1 base; bases with no gene match: 8. The CDR3 sequence is 17 residues long. CDR1 SGHTA and CDR2 FQGNSA come from the germline V gene. The CDR3 sequence is CASSLVASGSAPDTQYF. The CDR3 DNA sequence: TGTGCCAGCAGCTTAGTGGCTAGCGGGAGTGCGCCAGATACGCAGTATTTT.

The chain uses TRBV5-6 and TRBJ2-7; 7 positions match TRBD1. After removal of 5 bases from V and 5 bases from J, the junction contained 7 bases not matched to a gene. Germline CDR1 and CDR2: SGHDT and YYEEEE. This CDR3 spans 13 amino acids. The CDR3 here is CASSYGTVHEQYF. DNA for the CDR3: TGTGCCAGCAGTTATGGGACAGTCCACGAGCAGTACTTC.

This clone was picked up one time. The chain employs TRBV4-2 and TRBJ2-5, with 13 bases matching TRBD2. Unmatched junction bases numbered 10, after V lost 6 bases and J lost 9 bases. CDR3 length: 15 residues. Germline-derived CDR1 and CDR2 are LGHNA and YNFKEQ. In nucleotides, the CDR3 is TGTGCCAGCAGTCCGACTAGCGGGAGGACCTCGGCCCAGTACTTC. It translates to CASSPTSGRTSAQYF.

This clone has a single count. The V and J genes are TRBV18 and TRBJ2-3; 11 bases agree with TRBD2. Trimming removed 6 bases from V and 3 bases from J; junction bases left unmatched: 11. Germline CDR1 KGHSH, CDR2 LQKENI. The CDR3 has 17 amino acids. The CDR3 bases are TGTGCCAGCTCCCAACAACAACTAGCGGGAGTTACAGATACGCAGTATTTT. This encodes CASSQQQLAGVTDTQYF.

The chain combines TRBV3-1 (or the pseudogene TRBV3-2) with TRBJ2-7; maybe TRBD1 (6 bases). Trimming removed 0 bases from V and 5 bases from J, with 8 bases in between. This CDR3 is built from 13 residues. Germline lookup yields CDR1 LGHDT and CDR2 YNNKEL (reference sequence). For the CDR3, the DNA is TGTGCCAGCAGCCAAGAACACAGGGACGAGCAGTACTTC. The encoded protein is CASSQEHRDEQYF.

This sequence joins TRBV6-1 and TRBJ1-6, with 8 bases fitting TRBD1. Germline V gene lookup returns CDR1 MNHNS and CDR2 SASEGT. V was clipped by 8 bases and J by 7 bases; unmatched bases: 7. CDR3 length equals 14 residues. The DNA of the CDR3 is TGTGCCAGCCATCTCCGGGACAGGAATTCACCCCTCCACTTT. Amino acid sequence: CASHLRDRNSPLHF.

This sequence joins TRBV7-2 and TRBJ2-1; no firm D call. The germline V gene has CDR1 SGHTA and CDR2 FQGNSA. Trimming removed 0 bases from V and 9 bases from J, with 9 bases in between. This CDR3 has 13 residues. CDR3 loop: CASSLAYFREQFF. The CDR3 DNA reads TGTGCCAGCAGCTTAGCGTACTTCCGTGAGCAGTTCTTC.

The DNA for the CDR3 is TGTGCCAGTAGTATAGTTGGTGCGGGCCCCCAGACCCAGTACTTC. Translating it yields CASSIVGAGPQTQYF. This chain connects TRBV19 to TRBJ2-5; D perhaps matches TRBD2 (5 bases). Trimming removed 1 base from V and 6 bases from J, with 15 bases in between. The length of the CDR3 is 15 residues. From germline, CDR1 is LNHDA and CDR2 SQIVND (reference sequence).

The chain employs TRBV30 and TRBJ1-1; a possible D gene is TRBD1 (6 bases). This CDR3 is 12 amino acids long. Germline V gives CDR1 GTSNPN, CDR2 SVGIG (reference sequence). Deletions cut 5 bases from V and 3 bases from J, with 10 bases between. The CDR3 loop is CAWDRQDTEAFF. CDR3 DNA: TGTGCCTGGGACAGGCAGGACACTGAAGCTTTCTTT.

CDR3: CASSWGLASEQFF. In nucleotides, the CDR3 is TGCGCCAGCAGCTGGGGACTGGCGTCTGAGCAGTTCTTC. The chain combines TRBV5-1 with TRBJ2-1, with a tentative D call TRBD2 (6 bases). The V end was cut by 3 bases, the J end by 9 bases, with 13 bases between. In germline, CDR1 is SGHRS, CDR2 YFSETQ. This CDR3 has 13 residues.

The chain has TRBV4-2 and TRBJ2-3, with D tentatively TRBD2 (5 bases). Germline assignment: CDR1 LGHNA and CDR2 YNFKEQ. The V end was cut by 3 bases, the J end by 0 bases, with 13 bases between. There are 16 residues in the CDR3. DNA of the CDR3: TGTGCCAGCAGCCAGGGAGACGCGCGAAGCACAGATACGCAGTATTTT. The encoded protein is CASSQGDARSTDTQYF.

The J gene is TRBJ1-4, the V gene TRBV6-5; D is perhaps TRBD1 (6 bases). Looked up from germline, CDR1 is MNHEY and CDR2 is SVGAGI. Between the trimmed V and J ends, which lost 0 bases and 8 bases, there was a span of 13 bases. The CDR3 sequence is 15 residues long. CDR3 region: CASSYSPGVGEKLFF. The CDR3 DNA follows: TGTGCCAGCAGTTACTCGCCAGGGGTCGGCGAAAAACTGTTTTTT.

The V gene is TRBV2, the J gene TRBJ2-5; 12 bases are shared with TRBD2. With 3 bases clipped from V and 5 bases from J, the junction kept 10 bases outside the gene matches. Germline V gene sequence: CDR1 SNHLY, CDR2 FYNNEI. The CDR3 sequence is 17 residues long. The CDR3 protein is CASSDLILAGGIETQYF. The CDR3 DNA sequence: TGTGCCAGCAGTGATTTAATCCTAGCGGGAGGGATTGAGACCCAGTACTTC.

The chain employs TRBV11-2 and TRBJ1-2, with no clear D. The CDR3 extends over 12 amino acids. Trimming took off 1 base at V and 3 bases at J, with 3 bases between the two ends. Germline assignment: CDR1 SGHAT and CDR2 FQNNGV. The CDR3 DNA sequence: TGTGCCAGCAGCTTAGTAGACTATGGCTACACCTTC. This sequence encodes CASSLVDYGYTF.

The chain links TRBV2 to TRBJ2-4, with D possibly TRBD1 on 5 matching bases. The V end was cut by 11 bases, the J end by 7 bases, with 15 bases between. The length of the CDR3 is 12 residues. From germline, CDR1 is SNHLY and CDR2 FYNNEI. This CDR3 is CASTEDINIQYF. The DNA for the CDR3 is TGTGCCTCGACCGAGGACATCAACATTCAGTACTTC.

V and J are TRBV7-9 and TRBJ1-2; tentative D call: TRBD1 (6 bases). Germline V lookup: CDR1 SEHNR, CDR2 FQNEAQ (reference sequence). This CDR3 comprises 16 residues. The ends were cut back, 1 base at V and 4 bases at J, with 16 bases in the middle. The CDR3 bases are TGTGCCAGCAGCTTAGAGCCCCGGGGGGCCGGCTATGGCTACACCTTC. This gives the protein CASSLEPRGAGYGYTF.

The chain is built from TRBV19 and TRBJ1-6; 8 bases map to TRBD1. The CDR3 consists of 17 residues. J was trimmed by 7 bases and V by 3 bases; bases with no gene match: 11. Germline assignment: CDR1 LNHDA and CDR2 SQIVND (reference sequence). The CDR3, as DNA: TGTGCCAGTAGTATCTTGCCCACGACAGGGGCGAATTCACCCCTCCACTTT. This codes for CASSILPTTGANSPLHF. Together with reference TRBV19 and TRBJ1-6, the CDR3 gives the full variable domain: DGGITQSPKYLFRKEGQNVTLSCEQNLNHDAMYWYRQDPGQGLRLIYYSQIVNDFQKGDIAEGYSVSREKKESFPLTVTSAQKNPTAFYLCASSILPTTGANSPLHFGNGTRLTVT.

The chain is built from TRBV5-6 and TRBJ2-5; 11 bases map to TRBD2. Germline V gives CDR1 SGHDT, CDR2 YYEEEE. This CDR3 spans 15 amino acids. The V and J ends lost 5 bases and 5 bases, in that order; junction bases with no gene match: 8. In DNA form, the CDR3 reads TGTGCCAGCAGACCTCTAGCGGGAGGTTGGGAGACCCAGTACTTC. Translated, it gives CASRPLAGGWETQYF. The full variable domain, in which reference TRBV5-6 and TRBJ2-5 provide the parts outside the CDR3, is DAGVTQSPTHLIKTRGQQVTLRCSPKSGHDTVSWYQQALGQGPQFIFQYYEEEERQRGNFPDRFSGHQFPNYSSELNVNALLLGDSALYLCASRPLAGGWETQYFGPGTRLLVL.

Concerning this clone itself: Other DNA sequences within the sample encode an identical CDR3. CDR3 sequence reads: CAISGTSGSTDTQYF. As DNA, the CDR3 is TGTGCCATCAGTGGGACTAGCGGGAGCACAGATACGCAGTATTTT. The chain links TRBV10-3 to TRBJ2-3; 11 nucleotides line up with TRBD2. Germline V lookup: CDR1 ENHRY, CDR2 SYGVKD. The length of the CDR3 is 15 residues. The V gene end was trimmed by 4 bases and the J gene end by 0 bases; junction bases not matched to a gene: 0.

V gene TRBV6-5 combines with J gene TRBJ1-2; 8 bases align to TRBD1. J was trimmed by 4 bases and V by 5 bases; bases with no gene match: 6. The CDR3 extends over 14 amino acids. Germline-derived CDR1 and CDR2 are MNHEY and SVGAGI. The chain's CDR3 is CASSPDREIYGYTF. The CDR3 DNA reads as TGTGCCAGCAGTCCGGACAGGGAAATCTATGGCTACACCTTC.

DNA of the CDR3: TGTGCCAGTAGTATGCGGACATCGAACACTGAAGCTTTCTTT. This encodes CASSMRTSNTEAFF. The V and J genes are TRBV19 and TRBJ1-1; D possibly corresponds to TRBD1 (5 bases). Trimming took off 3 bases at V and 1 base at J, with 9 bases between the two ends. Germline V gene sequence: CDR1 LNHDA, CDR2 SQIVND (reference sequence). The CDR3 runs 14 residues. Full variable domain (remainder filled in from reference TRBV19 and TRBJ1-1): DGGITQSPKYLFRKEGQNVTLSCEQNLNHDAMYWYRQDPGQGLRLIYYSQIVNDFQKGDIAEGYSVSREKKESFPLTVTSAQKNPTAFYLCASSMRTSNTEAFFGQGTRLTVV.

This clone came up a few times. The chain has TRBV2 and TRBJ1-2; D is perhaps TRBD1 (5 bases). V was cut by 6 bases and J by 1 base, with 12 bases left in between. This CDR3 comprises 14 residues. Germline V lookup: CDR1 SNHLY, CDR2 FYNNEI. This chain's CDR3 is CASREGLLNYGYTF. CDR3 in DNA: TGTGCCAGCAGAGAGGGACTGCTTAACTATGGCTACACCTTC.

The V and J genes are TRBV18 and TRBJ2-7; 7 nucleotides agree with TRBD2. The trim removed 1 base at V and 3 bases at J, leaving 6 bases unmatched. Germline CDR1 KGHSH, CDR2 LQKENI. This CDR3 comprises 15 residues. CDR3 DNA: TGTGCCAGCTCACCACGACTAGCCGAAATCTACGAGCAGTACTTC. It yields the protein CASSPRLAEIYEQYF.

This clone was counted ten times or more. A read error may produce the germline difference seen at one junction end. This chain connects TRBV19 to TRBJ1-1; a possible D gene is TRBD1 (6 bases). The CDR3 length is 17 residues. Germline loops: CDR1 LNHDA, CDR2 SQIVND (reference sequence). The CDR3, as DNA: TGTGCCAGTACCACGCCCAAGGGGGGGCTAATGAAGACTGAAGCTTTCTTT. It is translated as CASTTPKGGLMKTEAFF.

The CDR3 sequence: CASSLGLAETQYF. The CDR3 nucleotides are TGTGCCAGCAGCCTGGGACTAGCAGAGACCCAGTACTTC. This sequence joins TRBV6-5 and TRBJ2-5; 9 nucleotides line up with TRBD2. This CDR3 region has 13 residues. J lost 4 bases, V lost 6 bases, and 3 bases had no gene match. Germline V gene lookup returns CDR1 MNHEY and CDR2 SVGAGI.

The J gene is TRBJ2-6, the V gene TRBV3-1 (or the pseudogene TRBV3-2); D perhaps matches TRBD2 (6 bases). The CDR3 runs to 18 residues. Germline CDR1 reads LGHDT; CDR2 reads YNNKEL (reference sequence). Trimming removed 4 bases at V and 0 bases at J, with 16 bases between. As DNA, the CDR3 is TGTGCCAGCAGCCGAGGGGCGGGGCGCAGCTCTGGGGCCAACGTCCTGACTTTC. It translates to CASSRGAGRSSGANVLTF.

The genes are TRBV6-5 and TRBJ1-5; possible D gene TRBD1, 6 bases. Per germline, CDR1 MNHEY and CDR2 SVGAGI. Trimming removed 6 bases at V and 7 bases at J, with 13 bases between. The CDR3 contains 13 residues. The CDR3 sequence is CASRGSRGQPQHF. The CDR3 DNA reads as TGTGCCAGCAGGGGGAGCAGGGGACAGCCCCAGCATTTT.

This chain links TRBV14 with TRBJ2-2, with 11 positions matching TRBD2. The germline V gene encodes CDR1 SGHDN and CDR2 FVKESK. CDR3 length: 15 amino acids. The J segment lost 6 bases and the V segment lost 1 base, leaving 1 base of the junction unmatched. In nucleotides, the CDR3 is TGTGCCAGCAGCCAAGCACTAGCGGGAGCCGGGGAGCTGTTTTTT. Amino acid sequence: CASSQALAGAGELFF.

The DNA of the CDR3 is TGCGCCAGCAGTTCAACCTCTAGCGGGTCCTACGAGCAGTACTTC. This encodes CASSSTSSGSYEQYF. This chain joins TRBV5-1 and TRBJ2-7; 8 positions agree with TRBD2. The junction had 8 bases not matched to a gene; V was cut back by 5 bases and J by 1 base. There are 15 residues in the CDR3. Germline V gene sequence: CDR1 SGHRS, CDR2 YFSETQ.

The rearrangement uses TRBV25-1 and TRBJ2-3; tentatively, D is TRBD1 (5 bases). Trimming took off 2 bases at V and 5 bases at J, with 17 bases between the two ends. The CDR3 covers 16 residues. Germline V gene lookup returns CDR1 MGHDK and CDR2 SYGVNS. In DNA form, the CDR3 reads TGTGCCAGCAGTGAACCCCCAGGGCTCCAGGGAGATACGCAGTATTTT. Translated: CASSEPPGLQGDTQYF.

V gene TRBV28 combines with J gene TRBJ2-7, with D perhaps matching TRBD2 (5 bases). The CDR3 runs to 11 residues. CDR1 is MDHEN and CDR2 is SYDVKM in the germline V gene. V shed 8 bases and J shed 12 bases, with 17 bases lying between them. The chain's CDR3 is CASSRGRSGYF. The CDR3 region has the DNA TGTGCCAGCTCTCGAGGGCGGTCGGGGTACTTC. Drawing the rest from reference TRBV28 and TRBJ2-7, the complete variable domain is DVKVTQSSRYLVKRTGEKVFLECVQDMDHENMFWYRQDPGLGLRLIYFSYDVKMKEKGDIPEGYSVSREKKERFSLILESASTNQTSMYLCASSRGRSGYFGPGTRLTVT.